This T cell receptor beta chain was captured by sequencing in a study of control samples from healthy donors and cancer patients. Assay used: immunoSEQ multiplex PCR; TCRdb lists only in-frame clones, some missing. The data contain 45,000 to 70,000 clones, under 95% of them seen just once; the ten biggest clones take up around 1%. This CDR3 is built from 12 residues. The germline V gene encodes CDR1 ENHRY and CDR2 SYGVKD. Trimming shortened V by 8 bases and J by 0 bases, and 2 bases separated the two germline ends. What was sequenced was PBMCs. The TCR was taken from a man aged 30-40 years with colorectal cancer. V is TRBV10-3 and J is TRBJ2-6; D not resolved. As DNA, the CDR3 is TGTGCCATCCCCTCTGGGGCCAACGTCCTGACTTTC. Translating it yields CAIPSGANVLTF.